This TCR beta chain appears in the sequencing data of a study of cytomegalovirus exposure and HLA in healthy donors. Amplification used 60 Vbeta primers and 13 Jbeta primers. The repertoire was sequenced with immunoSEQ multiplex PCR; TCRdb's copy has only in-frame clones and lacks some. The sample shows about 150,000 clones, roughly 70% of them seen only once. The CDR3 spans 15 residues. The germline V gene encodes CDR1 SGHNT and CDR2 YENEEA. V lost 1 base, J lost 3 bases, and 12 bases lay in between. Sequencing was done on a sample of PBMCs. This rearrangement joins TRBV11-3 to TRBJ1-2; the D gene is possibly TRBD1 (5 bases). The origin of this receptor is a man aged 25 to 40 in good health and CMV-seropositive. In DNA form, the CDR3 reads TGTGCCAGCAGCTTAGGGGGCGACGATTACTATGGCTACACCTTC. It is translated as CASSLGGDDYYGYTF.